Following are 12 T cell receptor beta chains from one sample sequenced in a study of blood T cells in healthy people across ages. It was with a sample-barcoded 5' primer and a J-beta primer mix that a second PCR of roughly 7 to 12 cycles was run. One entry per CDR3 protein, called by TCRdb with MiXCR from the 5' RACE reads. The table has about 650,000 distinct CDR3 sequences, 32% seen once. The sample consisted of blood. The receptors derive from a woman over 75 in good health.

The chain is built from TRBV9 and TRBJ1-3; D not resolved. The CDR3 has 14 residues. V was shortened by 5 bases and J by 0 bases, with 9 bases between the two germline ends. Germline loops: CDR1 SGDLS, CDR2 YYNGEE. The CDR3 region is CASSPGFSGNTIYF. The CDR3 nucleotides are TGTGCCAGCAGTCCAGGATTCTCTGGAAACACCATATATTTT.

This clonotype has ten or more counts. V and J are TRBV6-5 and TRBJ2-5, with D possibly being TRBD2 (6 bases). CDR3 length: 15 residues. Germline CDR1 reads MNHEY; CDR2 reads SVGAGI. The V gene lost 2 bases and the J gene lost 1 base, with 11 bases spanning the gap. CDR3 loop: CASSYGGTLQETQYF. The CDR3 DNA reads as TGTGCCAGCAGTTACGGGGGGACTCTCCAAGAGACCCAGTACTTC.

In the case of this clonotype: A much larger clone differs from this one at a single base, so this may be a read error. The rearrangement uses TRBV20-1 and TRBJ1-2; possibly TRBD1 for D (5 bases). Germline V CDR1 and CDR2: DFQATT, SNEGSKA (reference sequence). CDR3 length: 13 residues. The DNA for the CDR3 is TGCGGTGCAAGGGACCGCGCTAACTATGGCTACACCTTC. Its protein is CGARDRANYGYTF.

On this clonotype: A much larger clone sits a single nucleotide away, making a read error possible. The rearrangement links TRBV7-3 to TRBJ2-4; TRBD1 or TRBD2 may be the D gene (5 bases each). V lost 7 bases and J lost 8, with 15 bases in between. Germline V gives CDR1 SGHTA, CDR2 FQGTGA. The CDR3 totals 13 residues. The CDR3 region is CASNSRDGDIQYF. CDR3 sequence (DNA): TGTGCCAGCAACTCCAGGGACGGAGACATTCAGTACTTC.

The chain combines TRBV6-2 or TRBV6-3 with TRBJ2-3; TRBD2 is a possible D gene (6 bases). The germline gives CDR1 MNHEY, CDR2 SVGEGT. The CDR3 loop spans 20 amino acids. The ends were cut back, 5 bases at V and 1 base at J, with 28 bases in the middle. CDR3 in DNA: TGTGCCAGCAGTCAAAACCTTGTGCGGGACGAGTTCTTGGGCACAGATACGCAGTATTTT. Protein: CASSQNLVRDEFLGTDTQYF.

The CDR3 DNA follows: TGTGCCAGCAGCTGCGGGGGACGGACAGAGGAGCAGTTCTTC. It is translated as CASSCGGRTEEQFF. The V and J genes are TRBV7-2 and TRBJ2-1; possibly TRBD2 for D (7 bases). CDR3 length equals 14 residues. The V end was cut by 4 bases, the J end by 10 bases, with 17 bases between. Germline CDR1 and CDR2: SGHTA and FQGNSA.

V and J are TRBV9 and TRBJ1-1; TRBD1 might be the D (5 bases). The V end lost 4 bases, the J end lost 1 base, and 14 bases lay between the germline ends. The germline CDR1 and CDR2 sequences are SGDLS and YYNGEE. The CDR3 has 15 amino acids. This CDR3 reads CASSKTTGRNTEAFF. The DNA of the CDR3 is TGTGCCAGCAGCAAAACAACGGGACGGAACACTGAAGCTTTCTTT.

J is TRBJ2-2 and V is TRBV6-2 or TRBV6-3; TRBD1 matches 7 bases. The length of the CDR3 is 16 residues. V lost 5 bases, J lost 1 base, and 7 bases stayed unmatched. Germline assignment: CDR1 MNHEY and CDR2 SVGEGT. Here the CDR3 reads CASSQRTGVNTGELFF. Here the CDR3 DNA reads TGTGCCAGCAGTCAGAGGACAGGAGTGAACACCGGGGAGCTGTTTTTT.

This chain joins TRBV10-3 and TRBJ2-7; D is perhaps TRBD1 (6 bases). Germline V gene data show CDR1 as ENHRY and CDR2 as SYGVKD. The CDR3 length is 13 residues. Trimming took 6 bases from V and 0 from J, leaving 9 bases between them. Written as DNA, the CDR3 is TGTGCCATCAGAGGGGACACCTCCTACGAGCAGTACTTC. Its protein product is CAIRGDTSYEQYF.

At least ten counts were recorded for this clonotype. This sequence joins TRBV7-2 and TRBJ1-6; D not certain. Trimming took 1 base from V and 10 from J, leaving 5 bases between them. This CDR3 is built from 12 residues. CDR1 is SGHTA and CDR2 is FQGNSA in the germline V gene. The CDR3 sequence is CASSLGGSPLHF. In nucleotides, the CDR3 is TGTGCCAGCAGCTTAGGGGGATCACCCCTCCACTTT.

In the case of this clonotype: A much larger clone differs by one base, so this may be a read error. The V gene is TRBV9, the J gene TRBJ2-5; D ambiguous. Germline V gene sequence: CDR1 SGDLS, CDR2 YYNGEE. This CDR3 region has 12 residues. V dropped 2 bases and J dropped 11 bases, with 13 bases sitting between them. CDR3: CASSVVNNEQYF. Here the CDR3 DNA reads TGTGCCAGCAGCGTTGTTAACAATGAGCAGTACTTC.

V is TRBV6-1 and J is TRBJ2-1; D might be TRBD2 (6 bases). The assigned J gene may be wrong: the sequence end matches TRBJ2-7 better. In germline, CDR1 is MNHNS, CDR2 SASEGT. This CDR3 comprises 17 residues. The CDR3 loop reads CASNPTGRGSSYNEQYF. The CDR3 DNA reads TGTGCCAGCAATCCAACTGGTCGGGGGAGCTCCTACAATGAGCAGTACTTC.